The source of this T cell receptor beta chain is a study of blood T cell repertoires in COVID-19. Across the study: Acute and convalescent COVID-19 specimens originated in the United States, Italy and Spain. Sources were T cells, B-cell-depleted T cells, or PBMCs; the material itself was cDNA or gDNA.

The protocol was immunoSEQ multiplex PCR, while the TCRdb copy is restricted to in-frame clones and leaves out a portion. The profile shows roughly 180,000 clones, roughly nine tenths of them singletons. Study members were between about 18 and 95 years old and lived in about two dozen US regions. Assignments of participants to cohorts depended upon their own reported clinical history. Sequences were obtained from PBMCs or T cells enriched from blood (not recorded which). The origin of this receptor is a woman in her thirties who had recovered from COVID-19.

The CDR3 sequence is CASSLAPGQDIRPNSPLHF. As DNA, the CDR3 is TGCGCCAGCAGCCTCGCCCCGGGACAGGATATAAGGCCTAATTCACCCCTCCACTTT. The chain joins TRBV4-3 to TRBJ1-6; TRBD1 matches 8 bases. The CDR3 consists of 19 residues. Germline trimming cut 4 bases from V and 6 bases from J; bases unmatched to any gene: 17. CDR1 LGHNA and CDR2 YSLEER come from the germline V gene.